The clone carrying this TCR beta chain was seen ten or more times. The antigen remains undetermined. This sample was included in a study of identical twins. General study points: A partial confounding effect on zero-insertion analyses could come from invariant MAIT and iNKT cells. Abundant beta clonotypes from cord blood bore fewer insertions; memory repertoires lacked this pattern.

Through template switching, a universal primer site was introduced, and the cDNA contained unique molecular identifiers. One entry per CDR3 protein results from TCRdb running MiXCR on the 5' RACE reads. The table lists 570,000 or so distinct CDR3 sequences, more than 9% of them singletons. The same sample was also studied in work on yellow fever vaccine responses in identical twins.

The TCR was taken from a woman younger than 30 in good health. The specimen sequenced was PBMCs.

The CDR3 sequence is CASTLIAATDTQYF. CDR3 DNA: TGTGCCAGCACCCTAATAGCGGCCACAGATACGCAGTATTTT. This chain uses TRBV7-9 with TRBJ2-3, with a weak D call TRBD2 (6 bases). The CDR3 is 14 residues long. Germline CDR1 reads SEHNR; CDR2 reads FQNEAQ (reference sequence). V shed 7 bases and J shed 2 bases, with 13 bases lying between them.